The rows below give T cell receptor beta chains drawn from one sample of a study of blood T cell repertoires in COVID-19. Only in-frame clones appear in the TCRdb table, and some are missing; sequencing was by immunoSEQ multiplex PCR. The table includes about 140,000 clones, 70% to 80% detected once. Sequenced input: peripheral blood. These receptors were obtained from a man in his fifties or sixties who had recovered from COVID-19. CDR3s include the opening cysteine and the closing phenylalanine or tryptophan. D genes are given only for firm matches. Clone size is shown for a subset of rows, as once, few, many or a class of expanded clone.

len	abundance	d_gene	v_gene	j_gene	CDR3aa	CDR3nt
10	once	.	TRBV2	TRBJ2-3	CASSVDTQYF	TGTGCCAGCAGCGTCGATACGCAGTATTTT
14	.	TRBD1	TRBV2	TRBJ1-2	CASSLGTGTGGYTF	TGTGCCAGCAGCCTCGGGACAGGGACTGGCGGCTACACCTTC
14	.	.	TRBV6-2/TRBV6-3	TRBJ2-2	CASSYGTFRGELFF	TGTGCCAGCAGTTACGGGACTTTTCGGGGGGAGCTGTTTTTT
13	.	.	TRBV5-6	TRBJ2-5	CASKYSSQETQYF	TGTGCCAGCAAATACAGCTCACAAGAGACCCAGTACTTC
13	.	TRBD1	TRBV6-5	TRBJ1-5	CASTRGSNQPQHF	TGTGCCAGCACCAGGGGGAGCAATCAGCCCCAGCATTTT
13	.	TRBD1	TRBV6-5	TRBJ1-2	CASSSTGDYGYTF	TGTGCCAGCAGTAGCACAGGGGACTATGGCTACACCTTC
13	.	TRBD1	TRBV2	TRBJ2-7	CASSSGTGNEQYF	TGTGCCAGCAGTTCCGGGACAGGAAACGAGCAGTACTTC
18	.	TRBD2	TRBV7-2	TRBJ2-5	CASSLGGGTSRTQETQYF	TGTGCCAGCAGCTTAGGGGGGGGGACTAGCAGAACCCAAGAGACCCAGTACTTC
17	.	TRBD2	TRBV19	TRBJ2-7	CASSSVSGGRAGSEQYF	TGTGCCAGTAGTTCCGTTTCCGGCGGGAGGGCCGGTTCCGAGCAGTACTTC
13	.	.	TRBV12-3/TRBV12-4	TRBJ2-1	CASSLDREGEQFF	TGTGCCAGCAGTTTAGACAGGGAGGGGGAGCAGTTCTTC
13	.	.	TRBV2	TRBJ2-3	CASCTEYTDTQYF	TGTGCCAGCTGCACAGAGTACACAGATACGCAGTATTTT
15	once	TRBD2	TRBV27	TRBJ2-1	CASSQLSGAPNEQFF	TGTGCCAGCAGTCAACTTAGCGGGGCGCCCAATGAGCAGTTCTTC
12	.	.	TRBV11-3	TRBJ1-1	CASSLQNTEAFF	TGTGCCAGCAGCTTACAGAACACTGAAGCTTTCTTT
13	.	TRBD1	TRBV7-3	TRBJ1-1	CASSFGTDTEAFF	TGTGCCAGCAGCTTTGGGACAGACACTGAAGCTTTCTTT
15	.	.	TRBV5-1	TRBJ1-6	CASSLGRARNSPLHF	TGCGCCAGCAGCTTGGGCAGGGCCCGTAATTCACCCCTCCACTTT
14	.	.	TRBV28	TRBJ1-3	CASSSGGNGNTIYF	TGTGCCAGCAGTTCCGGGGGGAATGGAAACACCATATATTTT
14	.	.	TRBV5-8	TRBJ1-4	CASSPWGPNEKLFF	TGTGCCAGCAGCCCTTGGGGGCCTAATGAAAAACTGTTTTTT
14	.	TRBD1	TRBV7-2	TRBJ2-5	CASRPTGERETQYF	TGTGCCAGCAGGCCCACAGGGGAAAGAGAGACCCAGTACTTC
14	few	.	TRBV20-1	TRBJ2-3	CSASNGPSTDTQYF	TGCAGTGCTAGTAACGGTCCTAGCACAGATACGCAGTATTTT
15	.	TRBD2	TRBV29-1	TRBJ2-1	CSVDLAGGVYNEQFF	TGCAGCGTGGACCTAGCGGGAGGGGTGTACAATGAGCAGTTCTTC
15	.	TRBD1	TRBV7-3	TRBJ1-2	CASSLEGTGTYGYTF	TGTGCCAGCAGCCTAGAAGGGACAGGGACCTATGGCTACACCTTC
15	.	.	TRBV7-8	TRBJ1-2	CASSSRQELNYGYTF	TGTGCCAGCAGCTCAAGACAGGAGCTAAACTATGGCTACACCTTC
11	.	TRBD1	TRBV29-1	TRBJ2-3	CSGQGTDTQYF	TGCAGCGGACAGGGGACAGATACGCAGTATTTT
16	.	TRBD1	TRBV3-1/TRBV3-2	TRBJ2-3	CASSFRDRGSTDTQYF	TGTGCCAGCAGCTTCCGGGACAGGGGAAGCACAGATACGCAGTATTTT
15	once	TRBD1	TRBV6-9	TRBJ2-1	CASSYPGQGSNEQFF	TGTGCCAGCAGTTACCCGGGACAGGGGAGCAATGAGCAGTTCTTC
14	few	.	TRBV5-1	TRBJ1-6	CASSRGLQDSPLHF	TGCGCCAGCAGCAGGGGACTGCAGGATTCACCCCTCCACTTT
15	.	TRBD1	TRBV7-3	TRBJ2-7	CASSSTGGGTYEQYF	TGTGCCAGCAGCTCCACAGGGGGAGGCACCTACGAGCAGTACTTC
15	once	.	TRBV7-2	TRBJ2-1	CASSLEAGGQWEQFF	TGTGCCAGCAGCTTAGAAGCTGGGGGCCAATGGGAGCAGTTCTTC
17	.	TRBD2	TRBV11-2	TRBJ2-1	CASSLGGSGGWRNEQFF	TGTGCCAGCAGCTTAGGTGGTAGCGGGGGGTGGCGGAATGAGCAGTTCTTC
16	.	TRBD2	TRBV3-1/TRBV3-2	TRBJ2-1	CASSLGLAVSYNEQFF	TGTGCCAGCAGCCTGGGTCTAGCGGTCTCCTACAATGAGCAGTTCTTC
16	once	TRBD1	TRBV9	TRBJ2-2	CASSVVGGASTGELFF	TGTGCCAGCAGCGTAGTAGGGGGCGCCTCGACCGGGGAGCTGTTTTTT
15	.	.	TRBV5-1	TRBJ2-2	CASSLGSGNTGELFF	TGCGCCAGCAGCTTGGGTAGCGGGAACACCGGGGAGCTGTTTTTT
15	.	.	TRBV11-1	TRBJ2-3	CASSPFLGGTDTQYF	TGTGCCAGCAGCCCATTCTTGGGAGGCACAGATACGCAGTATTTT
14	.	.	TRBV6-5	TRBJ2-7	CASSSQGVPYEQYF	TGTGCCAGCAGTTCTCAAGGGGTCCCCTACGAGCAGTACTTC
16	.	.	TRBV19	TRBJ1-4	CASKGQGPLTNEKLFF	TGTGCCAGTAAGGGGCAGGGGCCGCTCACTAATGAAAAACTGTTTTTT
13	.	.	TRBV6-5	TRBJ2-3	CASSLRREDTQYF	TGTGCCAGCAGCCTACGGAGGGAAGATACGCAGTATTTT
16	.	.	TRBV4-1	TRBJ1-5	CASSQDYSLSNQPQHF	TGCGCCAGCAGCCAAGACTACAGCCTGAGCAATCAGCCCCAGCATTTT
15	.	TRBD2	TRBV25-1	TRBJ2-5	CASSELPGGKETQYF	TGTGCCAGCAGTGAACTCCCGGGGGGAAAAGAGACCCAGTACTTC
14	.	TRBD2	TRBV6-6	TRBJ2-1	CASSLAGAGNEQFF	TGTGCCAGCAGCCTAGCGGGAGCGGGCAATGAGCAGTTCTTC
15	.	.	TRBV2	TRBJ2-5	CASSEEGGTGETQYF	TGTGCCAGCAGTGAAGAAGGCGGGACGGGGGAGACCCAGTACTTC
15	.	TRBD1	TRBV5-1	TRBJ2-1	CASSSSGTGGAGQFF	TGCGCCAGCAGCTCCTCCGGGACAGGGGGCGCTGGGCAGTTCTTC
14	.	.	TRBV4-2	TRBJ1-1	CASRFTEGRSEAFF	TGTGCCAGCAGATTTACGGAGGGTCGATCTGAAGCTTTCTTT